These T cell receptor beta chains were read from a single sample in a study of T-cell reconstitution after alpha-beta-depleted transplantation in children. TCRdb used MiXCR to reprocess the PCR reads, holding one entry per CDR3 protein. Of approximately 980,000 distinct CDR3 sequences listed, about 29% are singletons. This specimen was PBMCs, mostly from graft donor cells, taken 360 days after TCRalphabeta/CD19-depleted stem cell transplant. The receptors were sampled from a boy less than two years old who had a stem cell transplant for SCID, so the T cells may come from the graft donor. The CDR3 runs from the conserved cysteine through the conserved F or W. D genes are given only for firm matches. Not every row has a clone size; where given, it reads once, few, many or a size class.

v_gene: TRBV4-1; j_gene: TRBJ2-1; d_gene: TRBD1; abundance: .; CDR3nt: TGCGCCAGCAGCCAAGAAGAAGCTGGACAGGGGCCTACCTACAATGAGCAGTTCTTC; CDR3aa: CASSQEEAGQGPTYNEQFF
v_gene: TRBV27; j_gene: TRBJ2-2; d_gene: .; abundance: .; CDR3nt: TGTGCCAGCAGTTTATCGTACTTCAAAGCGAACACCGGGGAGCTGTTTTTT; CDR3aa: CASSLSYFKANTGELFF
v_gene: TRBV12-3/TRBV12-4; j_gene: TRBJ1-6; d_gene: .; abundance: .; CDR3nt: TGTGCCAGCAGTTTACGGGGCAGAAGCCATTCACCCCTCCACTTT; CDR3aa: CASSLRGRSHSPLHF
v_gene: TRBV7-2; j_gene: TRBJ2-3; d_gene: TRBD2; abundance: few; CDR3nt: TGTGCCAGCAGCTTGCAGGGACTAGCGTTAGCAGATACGCAGTATTTT; CDR3aa: CASSLQGLALADTQYF
v_gene: TRBV4-1; j_gene: TRBJ2-2; d_gene: TRBD1; abundance: few; CDR3nt: TGCGCTTGCAGCCCACGGACAGGGGAGAGCACCGGGGAGCTGTTTTTT; CDR3aa: CACSPRTGESTGELFF
v_gene: TRBV12-3/TRBV12-4; j_gene: TRBJ1-2; d_gene: .; abundance: .; CDR3nt: TGTGCCAGCAGCGCTACCCTTAGATATGGCTACACCTTC; CDR3aa: CASSATLRYGYTF
v_gene: TRBV15; j_gene: TRBJ2-7; d_gene: .; abundance: once; CDR3nt: TGTGCCACCAGCAGAGTCTACGAGCAGTACTTC; CDR3aa: CATSRVYEQYF
v_gene: TRBV12-3/TRBV12-4; j_gene: TRBJ1-5; d_gene: .; abundance: few; CDR3nt: TGTGCCAGCAGTTTCAGCGATAGCAATCAGCCCCAGCATTTT; CDR3aa: CASSFSDSNQPQHF
v_gene: TRBV19; j_gene: TRBJ2-1; d_gene: .; abundance: .; CDR3nt: TGTGCCAGTAGTATGGGTTCTAGCTACAATGAGCAGTTCTTC; CDR3aa: CASSMGSSYNEQFF
v_gene: TRBV5-1; j_gene: TRBJ2-3; d_gene: TRBD2; abundance: .; CDR3nt: TGCGCCAGCACCGGACTAGCGGGGTCAGATACGCAGTATTTT; CDR3aa: CASTGLAGSDTQYF
v_gene: TRBV7-9; j_gene: TRBJ2-1; d_gene: .; abundance: many; CDR3nt: TGTGCCAGCAGCTTGGGGTTCGGGGTCAATGAGCAGTTCTTC; CDR3aa: CASSLGFGVNEQFF
v_gene: TRBV29-1; j_gene: TRBJ2-1; d_gene: TRBD2; abundance: few; CDR3nt: TGCAGCGTTGATGAGAGCGGGGGCTCCTACAATGAGCAGTTCTTC; CDR3aa: CSVDESGGSYNEQFF
v_gene: TRBV20-1; j_gene: TRBJ1-1; d_gene: .; abundance: few; CDR3nt: TGCAGTGCGGGAGGAGTGGGGAAATGGACTGAAGCTTTCTTT; CDR3aa: CSAGGVGKWTEAFF
v_gene: TRBV5-1; j_gene: TRBJ2-2; d_gene: .; abundance: many; CDR3nt: TGCGCCAGCAGCTTGGCCGTTTTCAGGCCCGGGGAGCTGTTTTTT; CDR3aa: CASSLAVFRPGELFF
v_gene: TRBV7-9; j_gene: TRBJ2-2; d_gene: .; abundance: .; CDR3nt: TGTGCCAGCAGCTCCAGTGGGACGTGGCTAACCGGGGAGCTGTTTTTT; CDR3aa: CASSSSGTWLTGELFF
v_gene: TRBV5-1; j_gene: TRBJ2-3; d_gene: TRBD2; abundance: few; CDR3nt: TGCGCCAGCAGCTTGACGGCCAGCGGGGGGTCCTATTTT; CDR3aa: CASSLTASGGSYF
v_gene: TRBV11-2; j_gene: TRBJ2-7; d_gene: .; abundance: few; CDR3nt: TGTGCCAGCAGCAGCATCCGCAGGTCCTCCCACGAGCAGTACTTC; CDR3aa: CASSSIRRSSHEQYF
v_gene: TRBV10-3; j_gene: TRBJ1-5; d_gene: .; abundance: .; CDR3nt: TGTGCCATCAGTGATGGTCAGGGCAAAAATCAGCCCCAGCATTTT; CDR3aa: CAISDGQGKNQPQHF
v_gene: TRBV20-1; j_gene: TRBJ2-4; d_gene: .; abundance: .; CDR3nt: TGCAGTGCCCCTGGAAAAGGGGGGCTATTAAACATTCAGTACTTC; CDR3aa: CSAPGKGGLLNIQYF
v_gene: TRBV4-2; j_gene: TRBJ2-1; d_gene: .; abundance: .; CDR3nt: TGTGCCAGCACCACTCCTGGACCCCTCTACAATGAGCAGTTCTTC; CDR3aa: CASTTPGPLYNEQFF
v_gene: TRBV11-2; j_gene: TRBJ2-7; d_gene: .; abundance: .; CDR3nt: TGTGCCAGCAGCTCAGCCGAGGGTTATACCCACGAGCAGTACTTC; CDR3aa: CASSSAEGYTHEQYF
v_gene: TRBV5-1; j_gene: TRBJ2-5; d_gene: .; abundance: .; CDR3nt: TGCGCCAGCTACAGGGTGGCGGAGACCCAGTACTTC; CDR3aa: CASYRVAETQYF
v_gene: TRBV7-2; j_gene: TRBJ2-2; d_gene: .; abundance: .; CDR3nt: TGTGCCAGCAGCAGGGGGGGGGTCGCGAACACCGGGGAGCTGTTTTTT; CDR3aa: CASSRGGVANTGELFF
v_gene: TRBV20-1; j_gene: TRBJ2-3; d_gene: .; abundance: few; CDR3nt: TGCAGTGCTAGCCATACTAGCAGGGCAGATACGCAGTATTTT; CDR3aa: CSASHTSRADTQYF
v_gene: TRBV27; j_gene: TRBJ2-1; d_gene: .; abundance: few; CDR3nt: TGTGCCAGCAGTTCCCCTTTCCGGTGGGGATCCTACAATGAGCAGTTCTTC; CDR3aa: CASSSPFRWGSYNEQFF
v_gene: TRBV20-1; j_gene: TRBJ2-1; d_gene: .; abundance: many; CDR3nt: TGCAGTGCCCACCTTTTTCTTCTGGGGGAAAGGTACAATGAGCAGTTCTTC; CDR3aa: CSAHLFLLGERYNEQFF
v_gene: TRBV7-2; j_gene: TRBJ2-7; d_gene: .; abundance: many; CDR3nt: TGTGCCAGCAGCTTAGTAGGGAAGGGTTCCTACGAGCAGTACTTC; CDR3aa: CASSLVGKGSYEQYF
v_gene: TRBV11-1; j_gene: TRBJ1-5; d_gene: .; abundance: few; CDR3nt: TGTGCCAGCAGCTTTCACACCCCGGGGATGGGTAGCAATCAGCCCCAGCATTTT; CDR3aa: CASSFHTPGMGSNQPQHF
v_gene: TRBV10-3; j_gene: TRBJ1-5; d_gene: .; abundance: .; CDR3nt: TGTGCCATCAGTGGGACATTTAGCATTCAGCCCCAGCATTTT; CDR3aa: CAISGTFSIQPQHF
v_gene: TRBV3-1; j_gene: TRBJ2-1; d_gene: .; abundance: .; CDR3nt: TGTGCCAGCAGCCAATCACTTCAAGAGCAGTTCTTC; CDR3aa: CASSQSLQEQFF
v_gene: TRBV9; j_gene: TRBJ2-5; d_gene: .; abundance: few; CDR3nt: TGTGCCAGCAGCGTAGCCTTGGGACCACAAGAGACCCAGTACTTC; CDR3aa: CASSVALGPQETQYF
v_gene: TRBV7-6; j_gene: TRBJ1-1; d_gene: TRBD1; abundance: .; CDR3nt: TGTGCCAGCACCCCGGGACAGGGGTCCCCGAACACTGAAGCTTTCTTT; CDR3aa: CASTPGQGSPNTEAFF
v_gene: TRBV12-3/TRBV12-4; j_gene: TRBJ1-5; d_gene: .; abundance: .; CDR3nt: TGTGCCAGCAGCCGAACCCTAAGCAATCAGCCCCAGCATTTT; CDR3aa: CASSRTLSNQPQHF
v_gene: TRBV2; j_gene: TRBJ1-1; d_gene: .; abundance: .; CDR3nt: TGTGCCAGCAGTCCCCGGTATTCCACTGAAGCTTTCTTT; CDR3aa: CASSPRYSTEAFF
v_gene: TRBV29-1; j_gene: TRBJ1-4; d_gene: .; abundance: .; CDR3nt: TGCAGCGTCGGGGTTAATGAAAAACTGTTTTTT; CDR3aa: CSVGVNEKLFF
v_gene: TRBV29-1; j_gene: TRBJ2-5; d_gene: .; abundance: .; CDR3nt: TGCAGCTCACTGACAATTCCTGAAGAGACCCAGTACTTC; CDR3aa: CSSLTIPEETQYF
v_gene: TRBV28; j_gene: TRBJ2-4; d_gene: .; abundance: .; CDR3nt: TGTGCCAGCAGTTTACCCCGGGGTGAAAACATTCAGTACTTC; CDR3aa: CASSLPRGENIQYF
v_gene: TRBV28; j_gene: TRBJ2-5; d_gene: .; abundance: .; CDR3nt: TGTGCCAGCAGTTTCTACTTCTTATCGGGGGTGGAGACCCAGTACTTC; CDR3aa: CASSFYFLSGVETQYF
v_gene: TRBV11-2; j_gene: TRBJ2-7; d_gene: TRBD1; abundance: .; CDR3nt: TGTGCCAGCAGCTTAGAGCGCCGGGACAGGGGTTACGAGCAGTACTTC; CDR3aa: CASSLERRDRGYEQYF
v_gene: TRBV5-1; j_gene: TRBJ2-4; d_gene: TRBD1; abundance: few; CDR3nt: TGCGCCAGCAGCCCGGGACAGATCGTAGCCAAAAACATTCAGTACTTC; CDR3aa: CASSPGQIVAKNIQYF
v_gene: TRBV15; j_gene: TRBJ2-1; d_gene: .; abundance: .; CDR3nt: TGTGCCACCAGCAGAGACGCGGCCAAGGGAGGCAATGAGCAGTTCTTC; CDR3aa: CATSRDAAKGGNEQFF
v_gene: TRBV27; j_gene: TRBJ2-1; d_gene: .; abundance: .; CDR3nt: TGTGCCAGCAGTTTCATATGGGGGTCGGATGAGCAGTTCTTC; CDR3aa: CASSFIWGSDEQFF
v_gene: TRBV20-1; j_gene: TRBJ2-7; d_gene: TRBD2; abundance: .; CDR3nt: TGCAGTGCTAGTTCAGCGGGGGGGCGGTACGAGCAGTACTTC; CDR3aa: CSASSAGGRYEQYF
v_gene: TRBV4-1; j_gene: TRBJ1-1; d_gene: .; abundance: .; CDR3nt: TGCGCCAGCAGCCGGGATAACAGGGATGGAACTGAAGCTTTCTTT; CDR3aa: CASSRDNRDGTEAFF
v_gene: TRBV6-2/TRBV6-3; j_gene: TRBJ1-1; d_gene: TRBD1; abundance: few; CDR3nt: TGTGCCAGCAGTTATTCCCGACAGGGGCACCTGGTCTTT; CDR3aa: CASSYSRQGHLVF
v_gene: TRBV5-1; j_gene: TRBJ2-7; d_gene: .; abundance: .; CDR3nt: TGCGCCAGCAGCTCCCCGTCCGGGATAACCTACGAGCAGTACTTC; CDR3aa: CASSSPSGITYEQYF
v_gene: TRBV4-2; j_gene: TRBJ2-7; d_gene: .; abundance: once; CDR3nt: TGTGCCAGCAGCCAAGATTGGAGCGAGCAGTACTTC; CDR3aa: CASSQDWSEQYF
v_gene: TRBV5-1; j_gene: TRBJ2-7; d_gene: .; abundance: many; CDR3nt: TGCGCCAGCAGCTTGGGGAATGAGCAGTACTTC; CDR3aa: CASSLGNEQYF
v_gene: TRBV6-2/TRBV6-3; j_gene: TRBJ1-1; d_gene: .; abundance: few; CDR3nt: TGTGCCAGCAGTTACTCTATCGGACAGACGAACACTGAAGCTTTCTTT; CDR3aa: CASSYSIGQTNTEAFF
v_gene: TRBV4-3; j_gene: TRBJ2-1; d_gene: .; abundance: few; CDR3nt: TGCGCCAGCAGCCAAGACGGCAGGTCCTCCTACAATGAGCAGTTCTTC; CDR3aa: CASSQDGRSSYNEQFF
v_gene: TRBV7-2; j_gene: TRBJ2-2; d_gene: TRBD2; abundance: few; CDR3nt: TGTGCCAGCAGAAGGGGGGTAGCGGGGGTAAACACCGGGGAGCTGTTTTTT; CDR3aa: CASRRGVAGVNTGELFF
v_gene: TRBV12-3/TRBV12-4; j_gene: TRBJ2-1; d_gene: TRBD1; abundance: .; CDR3nt: TGTGCCAGCAGTTCGGGGCAGGGGGCTTGGAATGAGCAGTTCTTC; CDR3aa: CASSSGQGAWNEQFF
v_gene: TRBV10-3; j_gene: TRBJ1-2; d_gene: TRBD1; abundance: .; CDR3nt: TGTGCCATCAGTGATACTGGACAGGGCCACGGCTACACCTTC; CDR3aa: CAISDTGQGHGYTF
v_gene: TRBV3-1; j_gene: TRBJ2-6; d_gene: TRBD1; abundance: few; CDR3nt: TGTGCCAGCAGCCAAGAATGGACAGGGGACTCTGGGGCCAACGTCCTGACTTTC; CDR3aa: CASSQEWTGDSGANVLTF